This T cell receptor (beta chain) was obtained from a study of response to subunit inactivated influenza vaccine. Study-wide results and limits: It was suggested by the authors that few new T cells are recruited by each seasonal influenza vaccination.

With regard to this clonotype: The antigen is undetermined.

MiXCR was run by TCRdb on the RT-PCR reads, yielding one entry per CDR3 protein. The sample comprises 590,000 or so distinct CDR3 sequences, less than 15% of which are singletons, and roughly 7.2% rests with the top ten. The input for sequencing was PBMCs from blood, taken around 14 days before vaccination. The TCR originated in a man aged 50-60 years who received an inactivated influenza vaccine.

CDR3 sequence: CASSPGTSFSVGYTF. DNA of the CDR3: TGTGCCAGCTCACCAGGGACGAGTTTTTCTGTCGGCTACACCTTC. This chain links TRBV18 with TRBJ1-2; tentative D call: TRBD1 (5 bases). This CDR3 contains 15 residues. The ends were cut back, 2 bases at V and 8 bases at J, with 18 bases in the middle. Germline V gives CDR1 KGHSH, CDR2 LQKENI.